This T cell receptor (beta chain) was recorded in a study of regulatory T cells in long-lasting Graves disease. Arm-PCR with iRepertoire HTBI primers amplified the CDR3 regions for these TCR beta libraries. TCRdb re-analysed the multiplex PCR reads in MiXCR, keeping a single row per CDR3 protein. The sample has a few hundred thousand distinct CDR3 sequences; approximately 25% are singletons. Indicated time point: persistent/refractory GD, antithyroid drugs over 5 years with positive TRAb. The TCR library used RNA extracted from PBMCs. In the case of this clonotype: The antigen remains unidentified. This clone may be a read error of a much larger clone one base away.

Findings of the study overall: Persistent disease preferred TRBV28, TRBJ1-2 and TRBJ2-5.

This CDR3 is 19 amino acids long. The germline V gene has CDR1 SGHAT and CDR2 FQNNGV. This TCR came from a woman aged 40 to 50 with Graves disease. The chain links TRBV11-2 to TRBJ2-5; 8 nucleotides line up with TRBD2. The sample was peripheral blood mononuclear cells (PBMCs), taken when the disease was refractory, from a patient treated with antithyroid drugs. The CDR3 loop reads CASSPDPLSGREAQEAQYF. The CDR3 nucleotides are TGTGCCAGCAGCCCCGATCCGCTCTCCGGGCGGGAGGCCCAAGAGGCCCAGTACTTC.